The clone carrying this T cell receptor beta chain was counted between two and nine times. Its antigen is still unknown. Expressed TCRB transcripts were sequenced, since all the RNA that had been isolated was reverse transcribed. TCRdb keeps only in-frame clones here, not all; method: immunoSEQ multiplex PCR. Of 350,000 to 450,000 clones listed, roughly 16% were seen once; the top ten hold about 0.018%. This sample was included in a study of beta chain features in type 1 diabetes. Whole-study findings and limits: For cells with high TCR expression, cDNA sequencing could yield over-representation. HLA influence on TCRB rearrangement stayed unresolved here. Fewer insertions but more deletions were seen at VDJ junctions in type 1 diabetes patients.

Central memory, naive, regulatory and stem cell-like memory CD4+ cells were sorted by CD45RO/CCR7/CD25/CD127/CD95/CD27. CDR1 MGHDK and CDR2 SYGVNS come from the germline V gene. The V gene end was trimmed by 4 bases and the J gene end by 7 bases; junction bases not matched to a gene: 9. The CDR3 loop spans 16 amino acids. The V and J genes are TRBV25-1 and TRBJ2-1, with TRBD1 matching 11 bases. The receptor's source is a woman under 30 in good health. Sequencing was done on a sample of naive CD4+ T cells from blood. The CDR3 region has the DNA TGTGCCAGCAGTGTCTCCGGGACAGGGGGATTGAATGAGCAGTTCTTC. Translating gives CASSVSGTGGLNEQFF. Together with reference TRBV25-1 and TRBJ2-1, the CDR3 gives the full variable domain: EADIYQTPRYLVIGTGKKITLECSQTMGHDKMYWYQQDPGMELHLIHYSYGVNSTEKGDLSSESTVSRIRTEHFPLTLESARPSHTSQYLCASSVSGTGGLNEQFFGPGTRLTVL.